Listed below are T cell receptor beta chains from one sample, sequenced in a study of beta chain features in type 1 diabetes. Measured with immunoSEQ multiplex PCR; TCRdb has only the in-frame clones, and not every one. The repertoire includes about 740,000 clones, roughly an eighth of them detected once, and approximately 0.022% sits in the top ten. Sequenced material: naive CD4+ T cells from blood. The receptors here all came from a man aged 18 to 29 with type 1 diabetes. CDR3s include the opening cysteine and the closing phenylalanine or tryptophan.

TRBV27	CASSTLTDTQYF
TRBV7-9	CASSSTGQSLNEQFF
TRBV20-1	CSGGANYGYTF
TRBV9	CASSNYLKPTGIGTDTQYF
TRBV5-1	CASKDRADTGELFF
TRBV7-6	CASSFPTRSNEQFF
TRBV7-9	CASSSRGGDGEQFF
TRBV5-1	CASSLVGSYEQYF
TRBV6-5	CASSFRSYPYNEQFF
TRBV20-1	CSEGNTEAFF
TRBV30	CAWKRGRTSGGRTDTQYF
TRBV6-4	CASSAGYGYTF
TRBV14	CASSQPGQGNYEQYF
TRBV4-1	CASSQDKGSTNEKLFF
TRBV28	CASSWGPNHSYEQYF
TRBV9	CASSVMGDSGLSGNTIYF
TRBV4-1	CASSQVGSGGPTDTQYF
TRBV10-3	CAISGTRDTEAFF
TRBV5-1	CASSLHKDIQYF
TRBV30	CAWRSPGVQGALAEAFF
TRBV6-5	CASRLGRWPQHF
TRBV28	CASSRDRSSYEQYF
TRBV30	CAWSGDSDYQYF
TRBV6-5	CASSPGSLNEKLFF
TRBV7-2	CASSSNGQTGTQYF
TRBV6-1	CASSLTGRTEAFF
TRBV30	CGVANYGYTF
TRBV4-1	CASSRDREFYF
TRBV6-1	CASSESLNTEAFF
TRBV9	CASSAMGDSPTDTQYF
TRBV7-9	CASSLRTLRETQYF
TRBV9	CASSVEPGTGWNSPLHF
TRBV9	CASSVGTGHGGRYGYTF
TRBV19	CASSRNRGNEKLFF
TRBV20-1	CSAGSNYGYTF
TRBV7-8	CASSRWPQGSKKTDTQYF
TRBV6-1	CASSVFGNYGYTF
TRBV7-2	CATTRQGDQPQHF
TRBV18	CASSFGTGDGEQYF
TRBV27	CASSSGGAYEQYF
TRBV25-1	CASGYWGERQFF
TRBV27	CASSGWADYNEQFF
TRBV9	CASSVGDEKLFF
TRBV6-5	CASSGQGAGNGYTF
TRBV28	CASSPSGGADTEAFF
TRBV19	CASTRGVQPQHF
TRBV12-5	CASGSDSSNSPLHF
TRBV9	CASSVIAQETQYF
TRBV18	CASSPGMDEKLFF
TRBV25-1	CASSGVWYNSPLHF
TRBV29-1	CSVAGTGESRSYGYTF
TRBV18	CASSPPGPSNTEAFF
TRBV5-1	CASSLGGEQPQHF
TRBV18	CASSPPDFYEQYF
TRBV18	CASSPGQFNQPQHF
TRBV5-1	CASSLGRDEQYF
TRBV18	CASSPPGQPSYGYTF
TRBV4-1	CASRETVGDYGYTF
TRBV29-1	CSVEPSGAQETQYF